One sample yielded the 27 T cell receptor beta chains listed below, sequenced in a study of T cells after posttransplantation cyclophosphamide. Generated by immunoSEQ multiplex PCR, the TCRdb table keeps only in-frame clones and is missing some. The profile covers approximately 39,000 clones, none occurring a single time. Sequenced input: PBMCs. Source of these receptors: a man in his fifties or sixties in good health, CMV-negative, and a related stem cell transplant donor.

This clone occurred many times. The V call is TRBV19, the J call TRBJ2-1; 11 bases line up with TRBD1. The CDR3 is 15 residues long. V trimming: 5 bases; J trimming: 4 bases; junction bases outside the gene matches: 4. Germline loops: CDR1 LNHDA, CDR2 SQIVND (reference sequence). This CDR3 is CASSSDRGPYNEQFF. CDR3 bases: TGTGCCAGTAGTTCGGACAGGGGGCCTTACAATGAGCAGTTCTTC. The full variable domain, with the rest looked up from reference TRBV19 and TRBJ2-1, is DGGITQSPKYLFRKEGQNVTLSCEQNLNHDAMYWYRQDPGQGLRLIYYSQIVNDFQKGDIAEGYSVSREKKESFPLTVTSAQKNPTAFYLCASSSDRGPYNEQFFGPGTRLTVL.

This clone appeared many times. The genes are TRBV7-2 and TRBJ2-7, with 7 bases that match TRBD2. Germline lookup yields CDR1 SGHTA and CDR2 FQGNSA. V lost 5 bases, J lost 4 bases, and 14 bases stayed unmatched. The CDR3 runs to 16 residues. The CDR3 here is CASSPLRGGSRYEQYF. CDR3 coding DNA: TGTGCCAGCAGCCCTCTTAGGGGCGGGAGCAGATACGAGCAGTACTTC.

Ten or more counts support this clone. The CDR3 protein is CASSHETGELFF. The CDR3 DNA reads as TGTGCCAGCAGCCACGAGACCGGGGAGCTGTTTTTT. This rearrangement joins TRBV13 to TRBJ2-2; D not resolved. V lost 5 bases and J 5 bases, leaving 6 bases between the germline ends. Germline V gene sequence: CDR1 PRHDT, CDR2 FYEKMQ (reference sequence). The CDR3 extends over 12 amino acids. Based on the CDR3 plus reference TRBV13 and TRBJ2-2, the full variable domain is AAGVIQSPRHLIKEKRETATLKCYPIPRHDTVYWYQQGPGQDPQFLISFYEKMQSDKGSIPDRFSAQQFSDYHSELNMSSLELGDSALYFCASSHETGELFFGEGSRLTVL.

Ten or more counts support this clone. The rearrangement links TRBV29-1 to TRBJ1-3, with a weak D call TRBD1 (6 bases). This CDR3 region has 14 residues. V was trimmed by 6 bases and J by 0 bases, leaving 12 bases between them. Germline CDR1 reads SQVTM; CDR2 reads ANQGSEA. The CDR3 nucleotides are TGCAGCGTCCTCCAAGGGGGCTCTGGAAACACCATATATTTT. Protein product: CSVLQGGSGNTIYF.

This clone came up many times. V and J are TRBV5-1 and TRBJ2-5, with D unclear. The CDR3 totals 13 residues. Germline assignment: CDR1 SGHRS and CDR2 YFSETQ. Deletions cut 1 base from V and 5 bases from J, with 9 bases between. The CDR3 sequence: CASSLKNSETQYF. The CDR3, as DNA: TGCGCCAGCAGCTTGAAAAACTCGGAGACCCAGTACTTC.

The sample holds many counts of this clone. The chain recombines TRBV4-1 with TRBJ1-2; tentatively, D is TRBD1 (5 bases). The CDR3 loop spans 14 amino acids. CDR1 and CDR2 from the germline V gene are MGHRA and YSYEKL. V was trimmed by 1 base and J by 4 bases, leaving 10 bases between them. The CDR3 protein is CASSQGQTVYGYTF. CDR3 nucleotides: TGCGCCAGCAGCCAAGGCCAGACAGTCTATGGCTACACCTTC.

Many counts were recorded for this clone. J is TRBJ1-4 and V is TRBV6-6; 8 nucleotides agree with TRBD1. This CDR3 region has 16 residues. Per germline, CDR1 MNHNY and CDR2 SVGAGI (reference sequence). J was trimmed by 8 bases and V by 5 bases; bases with no gene match: 13. CDR3 amino acids: CASSLGQGDSGEKLFF. The CDR3, as DNA: TGTGCCAGCAGTCTCGGACAGGGAGATTCTGGAGAAAAACTGTTTTTT.

In this sample, this clone turned up many times. This chain connects TRBV19 to TRBJ1-5; 12 bases match TRBD1. The J segment lost 9 bases and the V segment lost 6 bases, leaving 9 bases of the junction unmatched. The CDR3 is made up of 15 amino acids. CDR1 is LNHDA, CDR2 SQIVND, per germline (reference sequence). Here the CDR3 reads CASSGGQGAGRPQHF. The CDR3 region has the DNA TGTGCCAGTAGCGGGGGACAGGGGGCGGGACGGCCCCAGCATTTT.

The chain uses TRBV5-1 and TRBJ2-3; 9 bases fit TRBD1. From germline, CDR1 is SGHRS and CDR2 YFSETQ. The CDR3 has 17 amino acids. V lost 4 bases, J lost 5 bases, and 14 bases stayed unmatched. In DNA, the CDR3 is TGCGCCAGCAGCAAGGACAGGGGCCTACTGGGGGGAGATACGCAGTATTTT. Its translation: CASSKDRGLLGGDTQYF.

This clone occurred many times. V usage is TRBV15 and J usage is TRBJ1-4, with TRBD1 matching over 10 bases. V trimming: 3 bases; J trimming: 6 bases; junction bases outside the gene matches: 4. This CDR3 comprises 15 residues. Germline V CDR1 and CDR2: LNHNV, YYDKDF (reference sequence). The DNA for the CDR3 is TGTGCCACCAGCAGCCGGACAGGGGGGGATGAAAAACTGTTTTTT. This sequence encodes CATSSRTGGDEKLFF. The entire variable domain, with the rest obtained from reference TRBV15 and TRBJ1-4, is as follows: DAMVIQNPRYQVTQFGKPVTLSCSQTLNHNVMYWYQQKSSQAPKLLFHYYDKDFNNEADTPDNFQSRRPNTSFCFLDIRSPGLGDTAMYLCATSSRTGGDEKLFFGSGTQLSVL.

The sample holds many counts of this clone. The V gene is TRBV5-8, the J gene TRBJ1-2; 10 bases are shared with TRBD1. Germline CDR1 reads SGHTS; CDR2 reads YDEGEE. This CDR3 contains 14 residues. With 3 bases clipped from V and 6 bases from J, the junction kept 5 bases outside the gene matches. The CDR3 region has the DNA TGTGCCAGCAGCTCGGGACAGGGGTATGATGGCTACACCTTC. Translating gives CASSSGQGYDGYTF.

This clone has at least ten counts. CDR3 nucleotides: TGTGCCAGCAGCTTGGAGGGGCGAGGAAACACCATATATTTT. This translates into CASSLEGRGNTIYF. V is TRBV7-9 and J is TRBJ1-3, with D possibly TRBD1 on 5 matching bases. This CDR3 has 14 amino acids. Germline CDR1 SEHNR, CDR2 FQNEAQ (reference sequence). V gave up 3 bases and J gave up 4 bases, with 10 bases separating them.

The table lists this clone with many counts. Germline is not matched at one junction end, which may reflect a read error. The chain has TRBV7-7 and TRBJ2-2, with 7 bases aligning to TRBD2. The CDR3 runs to 14 residues. In germline, CDR1 is SSHAT, CDR2 FNYEAQ (reference sequence). The CDR3 nucleotides read TGTGCTAGCAGCCCGGGGGGAGTCTCCGGGGAGCTGTTTTTT. Translated, it gives CASSPGGVSGELFF.

This clone was seen at least ten times. The V call is TRBV5-1, the J call TRBJ2-7; TRBD1 might be the D (6 bases). Deletions cut 0 bases from V and 3 bases from J, with 10 bases between. Germline lookup yields CDR1 SGHRS and CDR2 YFSETQ. The CDR3 length is 14 residues. The CDR3 is CASSLGQAVYEQYF. CDR3 coding DNA: TGCGCCAGCAGCTTGGGACAGGCAGTCTACGAGCAGTACTTC. The entire variable domain, with the rest obtained from reference TRBV5-1 and TRBJ2-7, is as follows: KAGVTQTPRYLIKTRGQQVTLSCSPISGHRSVSWYQQTPGQGLQFLFEYFSETQRNKGNFPGRFSGRQFSNSRSEMNVSTLELGDSALYLCASSLGQAVYEQYFGPGTRLTVT.

This clone showed up many times. The chain has TRBV6-5 and TRBJ2-7, with D perhaps matching TRBD1 (6 bases). This CDR3 contains 13 residues. Germline CDR1 reads MNHEY; CDR2 reads SVGAGI. With 9 bases removed from V and 3 bases from J, the gap between germline ends came to 15 bases. CDR3 residues: CASGTDRSYEQYF. The CDR3 DNA sequence: TGTGCCAGTGGGACCGACAGGAGCTACGAGCAGTACTTC.

The sample holds many counts of this clone. The rearrangement uses TRBV5-1 and TRBJ1-3; 7 bases line up with TRBD1. CDR3 length equals 15 residues. The junction had 8 bases not matched to a gene; V was cut back by 4 bases and J by 4 bases. CDR1 and CDR2 (germline): SGHRS, YFSETQ. CDR3 protein: CASSRTGDSGNTIYF. The DNA of the CDR3 is TGCGCCAGCAGCAGAACAGGGGACTCAGGAAACACCATATATTTT. The full variable domain, completed using reference TRBV5-1 and TRBJ1-3, is KAGVTQTPRYLIKTRGQQVTLSCSPISGHRSVSWYQQTPGQGLQFLFEYFSETQRNKGNFPGRFSGRQFSNSRSEMNVSTLELGDSALYLCASSRTGDSGNTIYFGEGSWLTVV.

This clone was detected ten times or more. This chain links TRBV7-9 with TRBJ1-1; the D gene is possibly TRBD1 (5 bases). V lost 2 bases and J lost 1, with 5 bases in between. The CDR3 extends over 13 amino acids. The germline V gene encodes CDR1 SEHNR and CDR2 FQNEAQ (reference sequence). CDR3 loop: CASSLTGNTEAFF. The CDR3, as DNA: TGTGCCAGCAGCTTAACAGGGAACACTGAAGCTTTCTTT. The full variable domain, completed using reference TRBV7-9 and TRBJ1-1, is DTGVSQNPRHKITKRGQNVTFRCDPISEHNRLYWYRQTLGQGPEFLTYFQNEAQLEKSRLLSDRFSAERPKGSFSTLEIQRTEQGDSAMYLCASSLTGNTEAFFGQGTRLTVV.

This clone was detected ten times or more. The J gene is TRBJ1-1, the V gene TRBV29-1; a possible D gene is TRBD1 (5 bases). The CDR3 covers 11 residues. The germline V gene encodes CDR1 SQVTM and CDR2 ANQGSEA. Deletions cut 4 bases from V and 3 bases from J, with 6 bases between. The DNA of the CDR3 is TGCAGCGTTGCAGGGTACACTGAAGCTTTCTTT. As protein: CSVAGYTEAFF.

In its sample, this clone was seen a few times. The chain links TRBV11-2 to TRBJ1-2; 12 bases agree with TRBD1. Looked up from germline, CDR1 is SGHAT and CDR2 is FQNNGV. Germline trimming cut 5 bases from V and 7 bases from J; bases unmatched to any gene: 8. This CDR3 is 15 amino acids long. CDR3 region: CASSLGQGAVRGYTF. The CDR3 nucleotides read TGTGCCAGCAGCCTGGGACAGGGGGCGGTTCGTGGCTACACCTTC.

The table lists this clone with many counts. This chain joins TRBV28 and TRBJ1-3, with TRBD1 matching over 9 bases. The CDR3 totals 15 residues. Trimming removed 5 bases from V and 4 bases from J; junction bases left unmatched: 6. CDR1 and CDR2 from the germline V gene are MDHEN and SYDVKM. For the CDR3, the DNA is TGTGCCAGCAGTCCACAGGGGGCGCCGGGAAACACCATATATTTT. This encodes CASSPQGAPGNTIYF.

This clone was recorded many times. The chain couples TRBV6-5 to TRBJ2-2; tentative D call: TRBD1 (6 bases). This CDR3 comprises 16 residues. Germline CDR1 reads MNHEY; CDR2 reads SVGAGI. The V gene lost 3 bases and the J gene lost 6 bases, with 17 bases spanning the gap. The CDR3 bases are TGTGCCAGCAGTTATCGCCAGGGGATATTTTCCGGGGAGCTGTTTTTT. It encodes CASSYRQGIFSGELFF.

This clone has at least ten counts. The chain couples TRBV13 to TRBJ2-4, with D maybe TRBD2 (7 bases). The CDR3 is 16 amino acids. V gave up 2 bases and J gave up 3 bases, with 14 bases separating them. Germline CDR1 is PRHDT and CDR2 is FYEKMQ (reference sequence). The CDR3 spells CASSLWGGAGKNIQYF. The CDR3 nucleotides read TGTGCCAGCAGCTTATGGGGGGGGGCCGGCAAAAACATTCAGTACTTC.

This clone was counted many times. This chain joins TRBV7-9 and TRBJ2-2; TRBD1 agrees at 7 bases. The CDR3 is made up of 15 amino acids. Germline trimming cut 1 base from V and 5 bases from J; bases unmatched to any gene: 4. The germline V gene has CDR1 SEHNR and CDR2 FQNEAQ (reference sequence). Here the CDR3 reads CASSLGDRRTGELFF. In nucleotides, the CDR3 is TGTGCCAGCAGCTTAGGGGACAGAAGGACCGGGGAGCTGTTTTTT. Full variable domain (missing parts from reference TRBV7-9 and TRBJ2-2): DTGVSQNPRHKITKRGQNVTFRCDPISEHNRLYWYRQTLGQGPEFLTYFQNEAQLEKSRLLSDRFSAERPKGSFSTLEIQRTEQGDSAMYLCASSLGDRRTGELFFGEGSRLTVL.

As concerns this clone: Only one base separates this from a far larger clonotype, so it likely reflects a read error. The chain carries TRBV27 and TRBJ1-1; 8 positions match TRBD1. In germline, CDR1 is MNHEY, CDR2 SMNVEV (reference sequence). CDR3 length: 15 amino acids. The CDR3 bases are TGTGCCAGCGGTTTACGCCAGGGGGCGGGCACTGAAGCTTTCTTT. It is translated as CASGLRQGAGTEAFF.

This clone came up many times. This sequence joins TRBV6-5 and TRBJ1-3; D is perhaps TRBD1 (5 bases). The CDR3 spans 13 residues. Germline CDR1 reads MNHEY; CDR2 reads SVGAGI. Trimming removed 7 bases from V and 3 bases from J, with 10 bases in between. CDR3 nucleotides: TGTGCCAGCACCCGGACACTTGGAAACACCATATATTTT. Its translation is CASTRTLGNTIYF.

This clone was recorded at least ten times. V gene TRBV5-1 combines with J gene TRBJ2-1; D possibly corresponds to TRBD1 (6 bases). Per the germline V gene, CDR1 is SGHRS and CDR2 is YFSETQ. V was trimmed by 5 bases and J by 10 bases, leaving 16 bases between them. This CDR3 is built from 13 residues. CDR3 amino acids: CASSSRQVGEQFF. The CDR3 DNA follows: TGCGCCAGCAGTTCACGACAGGTAGGCGAGCAGTTCTTC. Complete variable domain (other parts from reference TRBV5-1 and TRBJ2-1): KAGVTQTPRYLIKTRGQQVTLSCSPISGHRSVSWYQQTPGQGLQFLFEYFSETQRNKGNFPGRFSGRQFSNSRSEMNVSTLELGDSALYLCASSSRQVGEQFFGPGTRLTVL.

Many counts were recorded for this clone. The chain carries TRBV14 and TRBJ2-1; 9 nucleotides align to TRBD2. J was trimmed by 3 bases and V by 5 bases; bases with no gene match: 2. CDR1 SGHDN and CDR2 FVKESK come from the germline V gene. This CDR3 contains 14 residues. The CDR3 spells CASSSGGFYNEQFF. DNA of the CDR3: TGTGCCAGCAGCAGCGGGGGGTTCTACAATGAGCAGTTCTTC.